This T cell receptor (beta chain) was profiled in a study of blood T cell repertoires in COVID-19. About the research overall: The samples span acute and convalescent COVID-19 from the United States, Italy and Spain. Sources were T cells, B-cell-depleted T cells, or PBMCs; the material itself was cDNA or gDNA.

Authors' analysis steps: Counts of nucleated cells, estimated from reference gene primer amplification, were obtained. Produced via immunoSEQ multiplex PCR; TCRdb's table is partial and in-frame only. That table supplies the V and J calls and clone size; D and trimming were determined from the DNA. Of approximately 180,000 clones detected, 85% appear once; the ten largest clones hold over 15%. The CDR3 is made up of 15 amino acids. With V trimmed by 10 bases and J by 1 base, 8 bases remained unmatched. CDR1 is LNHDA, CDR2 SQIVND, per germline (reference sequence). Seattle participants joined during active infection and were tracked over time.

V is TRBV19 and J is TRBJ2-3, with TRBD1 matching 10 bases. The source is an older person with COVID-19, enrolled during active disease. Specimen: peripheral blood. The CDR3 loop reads CATSAGTGGTDTQYF. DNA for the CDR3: TGTGCCACCTCCGCCGGGACAGGGGGCACAGATACGCAGTATTTT.